This entry lists 12 T cell receptor beta chains sequenced from one sample in a study of T cells in Graves' hyperthyroidism and ophthalmopathy. Researchers took RNA transcripts and amplified the TCR beta CDR3 regions from them. The HTBI primer set served for first-round RT-PCR of the TCR CDR3. One entry per CDR3 protein, called by TCRdb with MiXCR from the multiplex PCR reads. Here the sample spans fewer than 350,000 distinct CDR3 sequences, about an eighth being singletons. The sample consisted of blood. The receptor source for this set is a woman under 40 with Graves' hyperthyroidism that later progressed to Graves' ophthalmopathy.

This clonotype was detected only a few times. The rearrangement joins TRBV18 to TRBJ2-3; no clear D gene. This CDR3 spans 15 amino acids. Trimming left V 2 bases short and J 0 bases short, with 9 bases between. CDR1 is KGHSH, CDR2 LQKENI, per germline. The CDR3 sequence: CASSPILGSTDTQYF. The CDR3 DNA follows: TGTGCCAGCTCACCAATACTGGGAAGCACAGATACGCAGTATTTT.

The sample holds many counts of this clonotype. The chain joins TRBV2 to TRBJ2-7, with 7 nucleotides matching TRBD2. Losses at the gene ends were 6 bases for V and 3 bases for J; bases not matched to a gene: 14. The CDR3 is 16 residues long. Germline V gene data show CDR1 as SNHLY and CDR2 as FYNNEI. The CDR3 DNA sequence: TGTGCCAGCAGCGGAGCCAGGGCGGGAGAAGGCTACGAGCAGTACTTC. Translation gives CASSGARAGEGYEQYF.

This clonotype was seen ten or more times. The gene calls are TRBV27 and TRBJ2-7; possibly TRBD2 for D (6 bases). The CDR3 is made up of 16 amino acids. Per the germline V gene, CDR1 is MNHEY and CDR2 is SMNVEV (reference sequence). V lost 5 bases and J 3 bases, leaving 20 bases between the germline ends. CDR3 protein: CASSPFLAPMVYEQYF. Written as DNA, the CDR3 is TGTGCCAGCAGTCCATTTCTAGCGCCGATGGTCTACGAGCAGTACTTC.

This clonotype was detected ten times or more. The gene calls are TRBV28 and TRBJ2-7, with 7 bases aligning to TRBD2. V trimming: 1 base; J trimming: 1 base; junction bases outside the gene matches: 10. The germline V gene has CDR1 MDHEN and CDR2 SYDVKM. This CDR3 is 17 amino acids long. This CDR3 is CASSLSPAGEVSYEQYF. The CDR3, as DNA: TGTGCCAGCAGTTTATCCCCGGCGGGAGAAGTATCCTACGAGCAGTACTTC.

This clonotype was counted only a few times. V and J are TRBV7-2 and TRBJ2-3; TRBD2 matches at 15 bases. Looked up from germline, CDR1 is SGHTA and CDR2 is FQGNSA. The CDR3 has 19 residues. V dropped 6 bases and J dropped 4; count of bases not matched to a gene: 14. CDR3 DNA sequence: TGTGCCAGCAGAGAGGGCGGACTAGCGGGGGGGTCAGTCGCAGATACGCAGTATTTT. This gives the protein CASREGGLAGGSVADTQYF.

This clonotype was observed at least ten times. This rearrangement joins TRBV6-1 to TRBJ2-7, with a tentative D call TRBD2 (6 bases). The CDR3 contains 16 residues. Deletions cut 6 bases from V and 2 bases from J, with 20 bases between. Germline V CDR1 and CDR2: MNHNS, SASEGT. The CDR3: CASSTGRDLSPYEQYF. The DNA of the CDR3 is TGTGCCAGCAGCACCGGCCGGGACTTGAGCCCCTACGAGCAGTACTTC.

The chain recombines TRBV28 with TRBJ2-1; D is possibly TRBD1 or TRBD2 (6 bases each). The CDR3 contains 14 residues. Trimming left V 6 bases short and J 6 bases short, with 15 bases between. The germline gives CDR1 MDHEN, CDR2 SYDVKM. The CDR3 is CASSSRGGPNEQFF. In DNA, the CDR3 is TGTGCCAGCAGCTCACGTGGGGGGCCCAATGAGCAGTTCTTC. Together with reference TRBV28 and TRBJ2-1, the CDR3 gives the full variable domain: DVKVTQSSRYLVKRTGEKVFLECVQDMDHENMFWYRQDPGLGLRLIYFSYDVKMKEKGDIPEGYSVSREKKERFSLILESASTNQTSMYLCASSSRGGPNEQFFGPGTRLTVL.

This clonotype came up a few times. This chain uses TRBV27 with TRBJ2-1, with 7 bases fitting TRBD1. The CDR3 contains 20 residues. Germline lookup yields CDR1 MNHEY and CDR2 SMNVEV (reference sequence). J was trimmed by 6 bases and V by 4 bases; bases with no gene match: 24. The CDR3: CASSSIYFSPVHRGPNEQFF. The CDR3, as DNA: TGTGCCAGCAGTTCTATATATTTCAGCCCGGTTCACAGGGGTCCCAATGAGCAGTTCTTC.

The chain recombines TRBV28 with TRBJ2-3, with a weak D call TRBD1 (6 bases). The CDR3 covers 16 residues. Germline values: CDR1 MDHEN, CDR2 SYDVKM. The V and J ends lost 6 bases and 0 bases respectively, with 16 bases between them. The CDR3 is CASSDQTGRSTDTQYF. The CDR3 DNA follows: TGTGCCAGCAGCGATCAGACAGGCCGGAGCACAGATACGCAGTATTTT.

This clonotype was seen many times. The rearrangement joins TRBV6-1 to TRBJ2-1; 9 bases are shared with TRBD1. Per the germline V gene, CDR1 is MNHNS and CDR2 is SASEGT. The CDR3 is 14 amino acids. V trimming: 6 bases; J trimming: 9 bases; junction bases outside the gene matches: 9. The CDR3 nucleotides are TGTGCCAGCAGCAGGACAGGGGAGTTGGTTGAGCAGTTCTTC. Its protein product is CASSRTGELVEQFF.

This clonotype was detected only a few times. The chain combines TRBV7-9 with TRBJ2-1; 8 bases line up with TRBD2. V shed 3 bases and J 7 bases; nucleotides not matched to a gene: 11. The CDR3 is made up of 16 amino acids. Germline V gene data show CDR1 as SEHNR and CDR2 as FQNEAQ (reference sequence). The CDR3 DNA reads TGTGCCAGCAGCTTGGTTGGGGGAGCGGGAGAAAATGAGCAGTTCTTC. Protein product: CASSLVGGAGENEQFF.

This clonotype was detected ten times or more. The chain uses TRBV7-2 and TRBJ2-2, with D possibly being TRBD1 (6 bases). Germline V gene data show CDR1 as SGHTA and CDR2 as FQGNSA. Trimming shortened V by 3 bases and J by 1 base, and 12 bases separated the two germline ends. This CDR3 contains 16 residues. Here the CDR3 DNA reads TGTGCCAGCAGCTTTGTGGGGGCCCTGAACACCGGGGAGCTGTTTTTT. Its translation: CASSFVGALNTGELFF.